The 30 T cell receptor beta chains below were found in one sample sequenced in a study of CD8+ T cells in alopecia areata. As for treatment: oral pan-JAK inhibitor, 5-10 mg twice daily. Reverse transcription of extracted RNA yielded cDNA, which provided the sequencing template. Produced via immunoSEQ multiplex PCR; TCRdb's table is partial and in-frame only. The sample contains 270,000 or so clones, about three fifths of which appear only once. The sample here was CD4+ T cells sorted from blood, taken at week 24, from a patient treated with tofacitinib. These receptors came from a human donor with alopecia areata.

CDR3 DNA sequence: TGTGCCAGCAAAGGGACAGATCTAGCCAAAAACATTCAGTACTTC. Translated, it gives CASKGTDLAKNIQYF. The chain joins TRBV28 to TRBJ2-4; 7 nucleotides match TRBD1. V was pared by 7 bases and J by 0 bases, with 6 bases of the junction left unmatched. CDR1 MDHEN and CDR2 SYDVKM come from the germline V gene. The CDR3 spans 15 residues.

In its sample, this clone was seen a few times. The genes are TRBV10-3 and TRBJ2-5; 10 nucleotides align to TRBD1. The ends lost 11 bases at V and 1 base at J; junction bases unmatched: 7. Germline CDR1 and CDR2: ENHRY and SYGVKD. The CDR3 totals 14 residues. Here the CDR3 reads CASAGTGVQETQYF. The CDR3 DNA reads as TGTGCCTCAGCCGGGACAGGGGTCCAAGAGACCCAGTACTTC.

This chain uses TRBV10-3 with TRBJ2-7; TRBD2 aligns across 11 bases. The CDR3 length is 14 residues. V shed 6 bases, J shed 6 bases, and the junction held 7 bases outside the gene matches. Germline CDR1 and CDR2: ENHRY and SYGVKD. CDR3 protein: CAIRLAGGPGEQYF. As DNA, the CDR3 is TGTGCCATCAGGTTAGCGGGGGGGCCTGGCGAGCAGTACTTC.

The rearrangement links TRBV7-2 to TRBJ2-5, with D perhaps assigned TRBD1 or TRBD2 (5 bases each). V was shortened by 3 bases and J by 4 bases, with 18 bases between the two germline ends. The CDR3 is made up of 16 amino acids. The V gene's germline CDR1 is SGHTA and CDR2 FQGNSA. CDR3 amino acids: CASSFFPIGAGETQYF. DNA for the CDR3: TGTGCCAGCAGCTTCTTCCCCATAGGGGCGGGAGAGACCCAGTACTTC.

The V call is TRBV27, the J call TRBJ1-5; no definite D call. Germline assignment: CDR1 MNHEY and CDR2 SMNVEV (reference sequence). CDR3 length: 16 amino acids. V was shortened by 5 bases and J by 1 base, with 15 bases between the two germline ends. CDR3 DNA: TGTGCCAGCAGTCCCACGGGGTCACGGAGCAATCAGCCCCAGCATTTT. Translated: CASSPTGSRSNQPQHF.

V gene TRBV5-1 combines with J gene TRBJ2-1; 7 nucleotides match TRBD1. The CDR3 runs 13 residues. Germline V CDR1 and CDR2: SGHRS, YFSETQ. The trim removed 7 bases at V and 3 bases at J, leaving 4 bases unmatched. The CDR3 spells CASHTGVYNEQFF. The CDR3 coding sequence is TGCGCCAGCCACACAGGGGTCTACAATGAGCAGTTCTTC.

The V call is TRBV2, the J call TRBJ2-3; the D gene is possibly TRBD1 (5 bases). V was trimmed by 5 bases and J by 2 bases, leaving 14 bases between them. The CDR3 runs to 15 residues. The germline V gene has CDR1 SNHLY and CDR2 FYNNEI. Here the CDR3 DNA reads TGTGCCAGCAGTCTGGACGGACAATTCACAGATACGCAGTATTTT. Translation gives CASSLDGQFTDTQYF.

The chain couples TRBV7-9 to TRBJ2-7, with D tentatively TRBD1 (6 bases). The length of the CDR3 is 13 residues. V lost 5 bases and J 5 bases, leaving 13 bases between the germline ends. Germline values: CDR1 SEHNR, CDR2 FQNEAQ (reference sequence). CDR3 residues: CASSRDRSNEQYF. Here the CDR3 DNA reads TGTGCCAGCAGCCGAGACAGGTCCAACGAGCAGTACTTC. Full variable domain (missing parts from reference TRBV7-9 and TRBJ2-7): DTGVSQNPRHKITKRGQNVTFRCDPISEHNRLYWYRQTLGQGPEFLTYFQNEAQLEKSRLLSDRFSAERPKGSFSTLEIQRTEQGDSAMYLCASSRDRSNEQYFGPGTRLTVT.

The chain couples TRBV15 to TRBJ2-7; D gene unclear. Germline CDR1 reads LNHNV; CDR2 reads YYDKDF (reference sequence). This CDR3 is 15 amino acids long. V was pared by 3 bases and J by 5 bases, with 17 bases between. The CDR3 region has the DNA TGTGCCACCAGCAGCCTAACAAAGGGATTGCACGAGCAGTACTTC. As protein: CATSSLTKGLHEQYF.

This sequence joins TRBV11-2 and TRBJ2-5; TRBD2 agrees at 11 bases. CDR1 is SGHAT and CDR2 is FQNNGV in the germline V gene. The CDR3 has 18 amino acids. Trimming cost V 1 base and J 1 base; bases outside gene matches: 8. The CDR3 spells CASSLVLAGGVTQETQYF. The CDR3 DNA reads as TGTGCCAGCAGCTTAGTCCTAGCGGGGGGCGTGACCCAAGAGACCCAGTACTTC.

The gene calls are TRBV29-1 and TRBJ2-2; D unresolved. Trimming cost V 5 bases and J 2 bases, with 12 bases left between them. There are 14 residues in the CDR3. Germline assignment: CDR1 SQVTM and CDR2 ANQGSEA. DNA for the CDR3: TGCAGCGTTCTCCCCAGGTTAAACACCGGGGAGCTGTTTTTT. Its translation is CSVLPRLNTGELFF.

This sequence joins TRBV5-1 and TRBJ2-7; 8 bases fit TRBD1. Germline assignment: CDR1 SGHRS and CDR2 YFSETQ. This CDR3 comprises 14 residues. J gave up 6 bases and V 0 bases, and 5 bases lay outside the gene matches. CDR3: CASSLGDRSREQYF. CDR3 coding DNA: TGCGCCAGCAGCTTGGGGGACAGGTCACGCGAGCAGTACTTC.

The chain is built from TRBV9 and TRBJ2-3, with no clear D. Germline loops: CDR1 SGDLS, CDR2 YYNGEE. The CDR3 has 15 residues. Trimming took 0 bases from V and 1 from J, leaving 9 bases between them. CDR3 loop: CASSVGGRGTDTQYF. The CDR3 region has the DNA TGTGCCAGCAGCGTAGGGGGTAGGGGCACAGATACGCAGTATTTT.

The V and J genes are TRBV10-3 and TRBJ2-3, with D possibly matching TRBD1 (6 bases). Germline V gene data show CDR1 as ENHRY and CDR2 as SYGVKD. This CDR3 has 14 residues. Trimming left V 6 bases short and J 5 bases short, with 15 bases between. The CDR3 spells CAIRQGPPEDTQYF. CDR3 sequence (DNA): TGTGCCATCAGACAGGGACCGCCTGAAGATACGCAGTATTTT.

The sample holds a few counts of this clone. CDR3 in amino acids: CASSVEMDDEQFF. DNA for the CDR3: TGTGCCAGCAGCGTAGAGATGGACGATGAGCAGTTCTTC. This chain uses TRBV9 with TRBJ2-1; D call uncertain. The V gene lost 0 bases and the J gene lost 8 bases, with 9 bases spanning the gap. The CDR3 covers 13 residues. Germline CDR1 reads SGDLS; CDR2 reads YYNGEE.

This clone was observed a handful of times. The CDR3: CATSRRDKNTEAFF. CDR3 bases: TGTGCCACCAGCCGCCGGGACAAGAACACTGAAGCTTTCTTT. The chain couples TRBV15 to TRBJ1-1; tentatively, D is TRBD1 (6 bases). The germline V gene has CDR1 LNHNV and CDR2 YYDKDF (reference sequence). Trimming stripped 5 bases from V and 1 base from J, with 11 bases between. The CDR3 is 14 amino acids. The whole variable domain, remainder taken from reference TRBV15 and TRBJ1-1, is DAMVIQNPRYQVTQFGKPVTLSCSQTLNHNVMYWYQQKSSQAPKLLFHYYDKDFNNEADTPDNFQSRRPNTSFCFLDIRSPGLGDTAMYLCATSRRDKNTEAFFGQGTRLTVV.

This clone was detected only a few times. The chain carries TRBV6-5 and TRBJ1-1; D might be TRBD1 (6 bases). Germline assignment: CDR1 MNHEY and CDR2 SVGAGI. Trimming removed 8 bases at V and 11 bases at J, with 18 bases between. The CDR3 spans 12 residues. DNA for the CDR3: TGTGCCAGCGGGGAAGTAGGCAGGGGCGCTTTCTTT. It yields the protein CASGEVGRGAFF.

V is TRBV30 and J is TRBJ1-5, with TRBD1 matching 9 bases. Germline V gene data show CDR1 as GTSNPN and CDR2 as SVGIG (reference sequence). Germline trimming cut 1 base from V and 3 bases from J; bases unmatched to any gene: 4. The CDR3 totals 15 residues. The DNA of the CDR3 is TGTGCCTGGAGTGACAGGGGGCTAAACAATCAGCCCCAGCATTTT. Translating it yields CAWSDRGLNNQPQHF.

The genes are TRBV9 and TRBJ2-5; D remains unclear. CDR1 and CDR2 (germline): SGDLS, YYNGEE. V lost 2 bases and J lost 4, with 3 bases in between. The CDR3 is 11 amino acids. In DNA, the CDR3 is TGTGCCAGCAGCGTCCCAGAGACCCAGTACTTC. Encoded protein: CASSVPETQYF.

The V call is TRBV30, the J call TRBJ1-2; TRBD1 matches 9 bases. J gave up 3 bases and V 3 bases, and 11 bases lay outside the gene matches. The CDR3 contains 16 residues. The germline gives CDR1 GTSNPN, CDR2 SVGIG (reference sequence). The CDR3: CAWRYRGRGVYYGYTF. The CDR3 DNA reads TGTGCCTGGAGATACAGGGGGCGAGGTGTATACTATGGCTACACCTTC.

The sample holds a few counts of this clone. This rearrangement joins TRBV29-1 to TRBJ2-1; D remains unclear. From germline, CDR1 is SQVTM and CDR2 ANQGSEA. The V and J ends lost 2 bases and 0 bases respectively, with 14 bases between them. The CDR3 is 16 amino acids. As DNA, the CDR3 is TGCAGCGTTGAAAAAACCCCCCCCGTCTCCTACAATGAGCAGTTCTTC. Translated: CSVEKTPPVSYNEQFF.

V gene TRBV30 combines with J gene TRBJ2-5; 8 bases agree with TRBD1. V lost 2 bases to trimming and J lost 2 bases; unmatched junction nucleotides: 7. From germline, CDR1 is GTSNPN and CDR2 SVGIG (reference sequence). The CDR3 extends over 15 amino acids. The CDR3 sequence: CAWSFGQGIQETQYF. The CDR3 bases are TGTGCCTGGAGTTTCGGACAGGGCATTCAAGAGACCCAGTACTTC.

This chain uses TRBV15 with TRBJ1-2, with D unclear. This CDR3 has 13 amino acids. CDR1 and CDR2 (germline): LNHNV, YYDKDF (reference sequence). V lost 5 bases, J lost 1 base, and 8 bases lay in between. CDR3 loop: CATSYDGNYGYTF. The CDR3 nucleotides are TGTGCCACCAGCTACGACGGTAACTATGGCTACACCTTC.

V and J are TRBV30 and TRBJ2-3; 9 bases match TRBD2. Germline CDR1 and CDR2: GTSNPN and SVGIG (reference sequence). The length of the CDR3 is 18 residues. V lost 2 bases and J lost 4; bases outside the gene matches: 16. CDR3 coding DNA: TGTGCCTGGAGTTACCTCAGGGTAGCTAGCGGGGACCCAGATACGCAGTATTTT. This codes for CAWSYLRVASGDPDTQYF.

CDR3 sequence: CAWSGGYAEAFF. In DNA form, the CDR3 reads TGTGCCTGGAGCGGGGGATACGCTGAAGCTTTCTTT. The gene calls are TRBV30 and TRBJ1-1, with D maybe TRBD1 (5 bases). Trimming left V 3 bases short and J 6 bases short, with 11 bases between. Germline V gene data show CDR1 as GTSNPN and CDR2 as SVGIG (reference sequence). CDR3 length: 12 amino acids.

V gene TRBV2 combines with J gene TRBJ1-1; no clear D gene. CDR3 length: 12 residues. The germline V gene encodes CDR1 SNHLY and CDR2 FYNNEI. With 6 bases removed from V and 0 bases from J, the gap between germline ends came to 5 bases. In DNA form, the CDR3 reads TGTGCCAGCAGCGCGCTGAACACTGAAGCTTTCTTT. Translation gives CASSALNTEAFF. The complete variable domain, with remaining parts taken from reference TRBV2 and TRBJ1-1, reads EPEVTQTPSHQVTQMGQEVILRCVPISNHLYFYWYRQILGQKVEFLVSFYNNEISEKSEIFDDQFSVERPDGSNFTLKIRSTKLEDSAMYFCASSALNTEAFFGQGTRLTVV.

The sample holds one count of this clone. The chain uses TRBV25-1 and TRBJ1-2, with TRBD1 matching 7 bases. J was trimmed by 8 bases and V by 4 bases; bases with no gene match: 7. The germline V gene has CDR1 MGHDK and CDR2 SYGVNS. The CDR3 has 13 residues. CDR3 sequence reads: CASSVTGAEGYTF. The CDR3 DNA follows: TGTGCCAGCAGTGTCACAGGGGCGGAGGGCTACACCTTC.

This clone appeared a few times. This sequence joins TRBV5-4 and TRBJ2-3; 9 bases line up with TRBD2. The trim removed 3 bases at V and 4 bases at J, leaving 3 bases unmatched. The CDR3 spans 14 residues. Germline V gene data show CDR1 as SGHNT and CDR2 as YYREEE (reference sequence). CDR3 protein: CASSSRTSADTQYF. DNA of the CDR3: TGTGCCAGCAGCTCCCGGACTAGCGCAGATACGCAGTATTTT.

The chain links TRBV4-2 to TRBJ2-5; unclear D gene. Germline CDR1 LGHNA, CDR2 YNFKEQ. The CDR3 has 14 amino acids. Trimming stripped 0 bases from V and 2 bases from J, with 7 bases between. Here the CDR3 reads CASSQDLRQETQYF. The CDR3, as DNA: TGTGCCAGCAGCCAAGATCTCAGACAAGAGACCCAGTACTTC.

This clone turned up a few times. The chain employs TRBV29-1 and TRBJ2-7; D call uncertain. The V gene lost 2 bases and the J gene lost 0 bases, with 8 bases spanning the gap. The germline V gene has CDR1 SQVTM and CDR2 ANQGSEA. CDR3 length equals 13 residues. The CDR3 is CSVESGLSYEQYF. DNA for the CDR3: TGCAGCGTTGAATCGGGCCTCTCCTACGAGCAGTACTTC.